This TCR beta chain was profiled in a study of cytomegalovirus exposure and HLA in healthy donors. The wider study: Samples from HLA-typed donors yielded 85 million to 95 million unique TCRs in an early data release. General study findings and limits: Several top significant clusters appeared, in a later analysis, to be linked to common viral pathogens. Within a later analysis, the majority of CMV-associated TCR beta chains appeared HLA-restricted. Highly shared variants forming one cluster were likely a sequencing artifact.

PCR primers comprised 60 Vbeta and 13 Jbeta primers. Profiled with immunoSEQ multiplex PCR; TCRdb holds only in-frame clones, not every one. The sample records 100,000 to 120,000 clones, roughly three quarters being singletons. A note on this clone: Its specificity is unknown.

J lost 0 bases, V lost 6 bases, and 2 bases had no gene match. Germline CDR1 and CDR2: SEHNR and FQNEAQ (reference sequence). The CDR3 is made up of 14 amino acids. This receptor was obtained from a man younger than 45 in good health and CMV-seronegative. The V and J genes are TRBV7-9 and TRBJ1-3; TRBD1 agrees at 7 bases. The sequencing input was PBMCs. The CDR3 sequence: CASSRDSSGNTIYF. The DNA of the CDR3 is TGTGCCAGCAGTCGGGACAGCTCTGGAAACACCATATATTTT.